This T cell receptor (beta chain) appears in the sequencing data of a study of blood T cell repertoires in COVID-19. Study at large: Samples came from the United States, Italy and Spain, spanning acute and convalescent COVID-19.

Authors' processing steps: Using reference gene primer amplification, nucleated cell counts were estimated. Sequenced by immunoSEQ multiplex PCR; TCRdb stores in-frame clones only, minus some. D and trimming were read from the DNA, whereas the V and J calls and clone size are those reported in that table. The sample holds 250,000 or so clones, about 90% seen once. The study drew participants aged about 18 to 89 years from approximately 25 US areas. No more than 2 weeks before study entry, exposed participants had met a case of COVID-19. V gave up 3 bases and J gave up 5 bases; unmatched junction bases: 9. The CDR3 has 14 amino acids. The V gene's germline CDR1 is DFQATT and CDR2 SNEGSKA (reference sequence).

Material for sequencing was PBMCs or T cells enriched from blood (not recorded which). The chain carries TRBV20-1 and TRBJ2-5; 7 positions match TRBD1. This TCR was sampled from a woman aged 35 to 49 who had been exposed to COVID-19. CDR3 DNA sequence: TGCAGTGCTAGTCCCCAGGGGGTCGGGGAGACCCAGTACTTC. This encodes CSASPQGVGETQYF.